This T cell receptor beta chain was profiled in a study of cytomegalovirus exposure and HLA in healthy donors. Study-wide results and limits: Whilst most TCR sequences proved rare, a subset of public TCRs occurred across many donors. Cytomegalovirus-associated status was assigned to fewer than 200 TCR beta chains. Reports credit the classifier with highly specific, highly sensitive diagnosis of cytomegalovirus status.

Comment on this clone: Its antigen is unknown.

Libraries were prepared by immunoSEQ multiplex PCR; TCRdb keeps only in-frame clonotypes and omits some of them. The table has tens of thousands of clones, about 87% seen once. This sequence originates from a woman aged 18-30 years in good health and CMV-seropositive. What was sequenced was PBMCs.

As DNA, the CDR3 is TGTGCCTGGAGTAGGGGGGGGGCTTTCGACGAGCAGTACTTC. This translates into CAWSRGGAFDEQYF. The chain employs TRBV30 and TRBJ2-7; D perhaps matches TRBD2 (7 bases). The length of the CDR3 is 14 residues. CDR1 is GTSNPN, CDR2 SVGIG, per germline (reference sequence). Trimming removed 2 bases from V and 5 bases from J, with 16 bases in between.